The clone carrying this T cell receptor (beta chain) was detected only once. The antigen remains undetermined. This entry comes from a study of human thymus T cells. Resections were taken during corrective heart surgery, and the thymus tissue came from these. The donors were infants in Finland with congenital heart defects, otherwise immunologically healthy. Sequenced by immunoSEQ multiplex PCR; TCRdb stores in-frame clones only, minus some. The sample consists of 120,000 or so clones, around 94% of them appearing once. Study results and limitations: There appeared to be biased usage of V and J genes in thymic and blood repertoires. Related studies found that unrelated individuals share highly overlapping thymic repertoires.

In germline, CDR1 is SGHRS, CDR2 YFSETQ. The CDR3 contains 14 residues. After removal of 5 bases from V and 5 bases from J, the junction contained 6 bases not matched to a gene. Sequencing input: thymus tissue. V usage is TRBV5-1 and J usage is TRBJ2-1; 8 bases align to TRBD2. The source is a boy under two years old with a congenital heart defect but otherwise immunologically healthy. The CDR3 nucleotides read TGCGCCAGCAGACTAGCGGACACTAACAATGAGCAGTTCTTC. Protein sequence: CASRLADTNNEQFF.